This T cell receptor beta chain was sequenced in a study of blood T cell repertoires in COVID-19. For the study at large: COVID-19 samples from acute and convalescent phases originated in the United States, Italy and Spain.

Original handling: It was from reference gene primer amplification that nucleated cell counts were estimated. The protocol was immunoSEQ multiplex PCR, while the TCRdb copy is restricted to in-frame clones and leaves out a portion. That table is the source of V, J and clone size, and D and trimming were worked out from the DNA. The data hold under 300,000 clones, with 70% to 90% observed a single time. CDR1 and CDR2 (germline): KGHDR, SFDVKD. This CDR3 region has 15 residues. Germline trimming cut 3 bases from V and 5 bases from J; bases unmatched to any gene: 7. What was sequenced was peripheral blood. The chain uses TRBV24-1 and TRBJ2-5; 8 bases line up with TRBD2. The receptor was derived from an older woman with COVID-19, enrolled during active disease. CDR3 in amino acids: CATSDPRLARETQYF. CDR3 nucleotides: TGTGCCACCAGTGATCCCCGACTAGCGCGTGAGACCCAGTACTTC.